These 9 T cell receptor beta chains were all obtained from the same sample, sequenced in a study of OX40 agonist ivuxolimab in advanced cancers. To prepare the library, the immunoSEQ multiplex PCR assay was applied. Here the immuneACCESS table is served through TCRdb, limited to in-frame sequences with V and J called. Missing clones are a known gap in these copies; in checked studies unresolved V genes cover under half, and the rest lacks a known reason. This sample comprises 55,000 to 90,000 clones, 70% to 90% of them detected only once. 1.1% of the sample rests with the top ten. The starting material was CD4+ or CD8+ T cells sorted from blood, obtained in a trial of the OX40 agonist ivuxolimab. Every receptor here comes from an adult with an advanced solid tumor such as melanoma, head and neck, liver or kidney cancer.

CDR3 in amino acids: CASSQDTGIPGDTQYF. CDR3 nucleotide sequence: TGCGCCAGCAGCCAAGATACCGGGATCCCTGGAGATACGCAGTATTTT. The chain carries TRBV4-1 and TRBJ2-3, with TRBD2 as a possible D gene (5 bases). The germline V gene encodes CDR1 MGHRA and CDR2 YSYEKL. The CDR3 totals 16 residues. With 0 bases removed from V and 5 bases from J, the gap between germline ends came to 15 bases.

The rearrangement joins TRBV5-1 to TRBJ2-7, with D possibly called TRBD1 or TRBD2 (5 bases each). The CDR3 extends over 14 amino acids. Germline loops: CDR1 SGHRS, CDR2 YFSETQ. The V end was cut by 4 bases, the J end by 0 bases, with 11 bases between. The CDR3: CASSGDASSYEQYF. The CDR3 DNA sequence: TGCGCCAGCAGCGGGGACGCAAGCTCCTACGAGCAGTACTTC.

This chain uses TRBV28 with TRBJ2-1; D might be TRBD2 (6 bases). CDR1 and CDR2 (germline): MDHEN, SYDVKM. The CDR3 loop spans 13 amino acids. V was shortened by 8 bases and J by 10 bases, with 18 bases between the two germline ends. Here the CDR3 reads CASVGGLTVEQFF. The DNA of the CDR3 is TGTGCCAGCGTCGGGGGTCTGACAGTGGAGCAGTTCTTC.

This clone was recorded once. J is TRBJ2-5 and V is TRBV27; 7 bases agree with TRBD1. V trimming: 4 bases; J trimming: 6 bases; junction bases outside the gene matches: 8. This CDR3 contains 14 residues. The germline V gene encodes CDR1 MNHEY and CDR2 SMNVEV (reference sequence). CDR3 loop: CASSSSSRGKTQYF. CDR3 DNA sequence: TGTGCCAGCAGTTCATCCTCCAGGGGGAAGACCCAGTACTTC.

The chain is built from TRBV5-6 and TRBJ1-2; D gene ambiguous. The CDR3 is made up of 15 amino acids. Germline assignment: CDR1 SGHDT and CDR2 YYEEEE. Trimming left V 5 bases short and J 8 bases short, with 22 bases between. The CDR3 bases are TGTGCCAGCAGTAGTGTAAGGGCCTCTCGGTCGGGCTACACCTTC. Its protein is CASSSVRASRSGYTF.

The chain couples TRBV7-6 to TRBJ1-1; no clear D. The CDR3 consists of 14 residues. Trimming took off 4 bases at V and 7 bases at J, with 16 bases between the two ends. Looked up from germline, CDR1 is SGHVS and CDR2 is FNYEAQ. The CDR3 nucleotides read TGTGCCAGCAGCTCAGGACCAGACCGAGTTGAAGCTTTCTTT. Translation: CASSSGPDRVEAFF.

The V gene is TRBV6-6, the J gene TRBJ2-1; 8 bases line up with TRBD2. Trimming removed 0 bases from V and 6 bases from J; junction bases left unmatched: 7. The CDR3 totals 16 residues. Germline lookup yields CDR1 MNHNY and CDR2 SVGAGI (reference sequence). CDR3 sequence (DNA): TGTGCCAGCAGTTACTCGAGTAGCGGGGTCCTCAATGAGCAGTTCTTC. Protein: CASSYSSSGVLNEQFF.

The genes are TRBV11-2 and TRBJ1-6, with unresolved D. V was trimmed by 4 bases and J by 14 bases, leaving 21 bases between them. Per germline, CDR1 SGHAT and CDR2 FQNNGV. This CDR3 has 15 amino acids. CDR3 coding DNA: TGTGCCAGCAGCTCTTTGGCCACCGGGAGGGTGTCCCTCCACTTT. Its protein is CASSSLATGRVSLHF.

This rearrangement joins TRBV19 to TRBJ2-7; D perhaps matches TRBD2 (6 bases). This CDR3 contains 13 residues. Germline assignment: CDR1 LNHDA and CDR2 SQIVND (reference sequence). Trimming took 1 base from V and 2 from J, leaving 6 bases between them. The CDR3 region is CASSIAGAYEQYF. CDR3 DNA sequence: TGTGCCAGTAGTATAGCGGGGGCCTACGAGCAGTACTTC.